These 21 T cell receptor beta chains were sequenced from one sample in a study of shared clonotypes between healthy human individuals. Sequencing used immunoSEQ multiplex PCR; TCRdb keeps in-frame clones, though not all of them. The table includes 950,000 to 1,300,000 clones, about 76% detected once. Sequencing input: memory CD4+ T cells sorted from blood. Subset here: CD45RA-negative fraction. These receptors were obtained from a man aged 18 to 29 in good health.

This clone has only one observation. The V call is TRBV6-5, the J call TRBJ2-5; 9 positions agree with TRBD1. From germline, CDR1 is MNHEY and CDR2 SVGAGI. Unmatched junction bases numbered 5, after V lost 2 bases and J lost 4 bases. The CDR3 is 15 amino acids. The CDR3 region is CASSYLPTGGETQYF. The DNA for the CDR3 is TGTGCCAGCAGTTACCTACCGACAGGGGGAGAGACCCAGTACTTC.

As for this clone: Different DNA sequences within this sample yield the same CDR3. The chain is built from TRBV18 and TRBJ2-7, with TRBD1 matching 9 bases. The CDR3 has 14 residues. Germline V CDR1 and CDR2: KGHSH, LQKENI. Trimming took 5 bases from V and 4 from J; bases not matched to a gene: 6. The CDR3, as DNA: TGTGCCAGCTCAACCGGGACAGGGCTGTACGAGCAGTACTTC. Protein product: CASSTGTGLYEQYF.

The rearrangement uses TRBV7-9 and TRBJ2-1, with TRBD1 identical over 10 bases. CDR3 size: 18 residues. Germline CDR1 and CDR2: SEHNR and FQNEAQ (reference sequence). Losses at the gene ends were 3 bases for V and 9 bases for J; bases not matched to a gene: 17. CDR3 residues: CASSLGSGPGTGAAEQFF. The CDR3 DNA reads as TGTGCCAGCAGCTTGGGAAGCGGTCCGGGGACAGGGGCGGCTGAGCAGTTCTTC.

The chain links TRBV5-4 to TRBJ2-7, with 8 nucleotides matching TRBD2. The CDR3 loop spans 15 amino acids. The junction had 7 bases not matched to a gene; V was cut back by 3 bases and J by 2 bases. Germline V gene lookup returns CDR1 SGHNT and CDR2 YYREEE (reference sequence). The CDR3, as DNA: TGTGCCAGCAGCTGGGGAATAGCGGGAACCTACGAGCAGTACTTC. Residues: CASSWGIAGTYEQYF.

The CDR3 reads CASSETGGISGNTIYF. DNA of the CDR3: TGTGCCAGTAGCGAAACAGGCGGGATCTCTGGAAACACCATATATTTT. The rearrangement links TRBV19 to TRBJ1-3; TRBD1 is a possible D gene (5 bases). The germline V gene has CDR1 LNHDA and CDR2 SQIVND (reference sequence). V lost 6 bases and J 0 bases, leaving 15 bases between the germline ends. The CDR3 contains 16 residues.

V is TRBV9 and J is TRBJ2-3; tentatively, D is TRBD1 or TRBD2 (5 bases each). Germline CDR1 and CDR2: SGDLS and YYNGEE. The CDR3 loop spans 16 amino acids. V gave up 1 base and J gave up 2 bases, with 14 bases separating them. The CDR3 DNA sequence: TGTGCCAGCAGCGTACTTGGGACCCGTCACACAGATACGCAGTATTTT. This translates into CASSVLGTRHTDTQYF.

The rearrangement links TRBV10-3 to TRBJ2-7; 9 positions agree with TRBD1. The length of the CDR3 is 14 residues. The trim removed 4 bases at V and 2 bases at J, leaving 3 bases unmatched. CDR1 and CDR2 (germline): ENHRY, SYGVKD. This CDR3 reads CAISGGQGPYEQYF. In DNA, the CDR3 is TGTGCCATCAGTGGGGGACAGGGCCCCTACGAGCAGTACTTC.

This clone was observed at least ten times. This chain joins TRBV19 and TRBJ2-7, with TRBD1 matching 7 bases. The CDR3 has 14 residues. V gave up 3 bases and J gave up 2 bases; unmatched junction bases: 4. The germline V gene encodes CDR1 LNHDA and CDR2 SQIVND (reference sequence). CDR3 sequence (DNA): TGTGCCAGTAGTATGACAGGGCTCACCTACGAGCAGTACTTC. Its protein is CASSMTGLTYEQYF.

This chain links TRBV18 with TRBJ2-2; D ambiguous. With 1 base removed from V and 5 bases from J, the gap between germline ends came to 5 bases. Per the germline V gene, CDR1 is KGHSH and CDR2 is LQKENI. The CDR3 has 13 residues. The CDR3 bases are TGTGCCAGCTCACCACTGGGAACCGGGGAGCTGTTTTTT. Translating it yields CASSPLGTGELFF.

The chain joins TRBV6-1 to TRBJ2-2, with 8 bases lining up with TRBD1. The CDR3 totals 13 residues. V shed 6 bases, J shed 6 bases, and the junction held 3 bases outside the gene matches. The germline V gene encodes CDR1 MNHNS and CDR2 SASEGT. CDR3 sequence: CASRLQGAGELFF. The CDR3 DNA reads as TGTGCCAGCAGACTACAGGGGGCCGGGGAGCTGTTTTTT.

This clone was detected a few times. This chain links TRBV11-2 with TRBJ2-3; D uncertain. The CDR3 consists of 15 residues. Deletions cut 8 bases from V and 1 base from J, with 16 bases between. Germline V gives CDR1 SGHAT, CDR2 FQNNGV. The CDR3 loop reads CASQKDGRGTDTQYF. The DNA for the CDR3 is TGTGCCAGCCAGAAAGATGGACGGGGCACAGATACGCAGTATTTT.

The chain carries TRBV11-2 and TRBJ1-6; unclear D gene. V lost 0 bases to trimming and J lost 15 bases, with 15 bases between them. Germline loops: CDR1 SGHAT, CDR2 FQNNGV. The CDR3 covers 14 residues. The CDR3 bases are TGTGCCAGCAGCTTAGATGGCGCAGGCCGGGTCCTCCACTTT. Its protein product is CASSLDGAGRVLHF. The full variable domain, rest sourced from reference TRBV11-2 and TRBJ1-6, is EAGVAQSPRYKIIEKRQSVAFWCNPISGHATLYWYQQILGQGPKLLIQFQNNGVVDDSQLPKDRFSAERLKGVDSTLKIQPAKLEDSAVYLCASSLDGAGRVLHFGNGTRLTVT.

This clone showed up just once. The V call is TRBV19, the J call TRBJ2-4; perhaps TRBD2 as D (6 bases). Germline V gene data show CDR1 as LNHDA and CDR2 as SQIVND (reference sequence). V lost 6 bases and J lost 13, with 19 bases in between. This CDR3 is 13 amino acids long. CDR3 sequence (DNA): TGTGCCAGTAGAACTTACGGAGGGGCACGGCAGTACTTC. Translating it yields CASRTYGGARQYF.

The chain has TRBV9 and TRBJ1-4; perhaps TRBD1 as D (6 bases). The V gene lost 0 bases and the J gene lost 8 bases, with 14 bases spanning the gap. CDR3 length equals 15 residues. CDR1 and CDR2 (germline): SGDLS, YYNGEE. CDR3 amino acids: CASSVADRPVEKLFF. The CDR3 nucleotides read TGTGCCAGCAGCGTAGCCGACAGGCCGGTCGAAAAACTGTTTTTT.

This sequence joins TRBV11-2 and TRBJ2-7; D is possibly TRBD2 (5 bases). V lost 2 bases and J lost 2, with 13 bases in between. Germline V gives CDR1 SGHAT, CDR2 FQNNGV. The CDR3 totals 15 residues. The CDR3 coding sequence is TGTGCCAGCAGCTTAACGACCACGGGGACCTACGAGCAGTACTTC. Its protein product is CASSLTTTGTYEQYF.

This clone showed up just a few times. The chain couples TRBV10-3 to TRBJ2-2; no reliable D call. CDR3 length: 15 residues. V gave up 3 bases and J gave up 1 base, with 9 bases separating them. Germline-derived CDR1 and CDR2 are ENHRY and SYGVKD. The CDR3 region has the DNA TGTGCCATCAGTGATTCTGGCGGGAACACCGGGGAGCTGTTTTTT. Its protein product is CAISDSGGNTGELFF.

The CDR3, as DNA: TGTGCCAGCAGTTACGGAGAATTGAACACTGAAGCTTTCTTT. Residues: CASSYGELNTEAFF. The chain joins TRBV6-6 to TRBJ1-1, with D unclear. V was shortened by 2 bases and J by 0 bases, with 7 bases between the two germline ends. The V gene's germline CDR1 is MNHNY and CDR2 SVGAGI (reference sequence). This CDR3 has 14 residues.

The V and J genes are TRBV5-1 and TRBJ2-1, with a possible D match to TRBD1 (5 bases). Per germline, CDR1 SGHRS and CDR2 YFSETQ. There are 14 residues in the CDR3. V gave up 0 bases and J gave up 7 bases, with 11 bases separating them. The CDR3 loop reads CASSLGQQANEQFF. The CDR3 nucleotides are TGCGCCAGCAGCTTGGGCCAACAGGCAAATGAGCAGTTCTTC.

The J gene is TRBJ2-5, the V gene TRBV4-2; 15 bases align to TRBD2. CDR1 is LGHNA, CDR2 YNFKEQ, per germline. Trimming at V came to 3 bases and at J to 3 bases, leaving 8 bases not matched to a gene. The CDR3 is 18 residues long. The CDR3 is CASSHRWTSGRVEETQYF. CDR3 coding DNA: TGTGCCAGCAGCCATCGTTGGACTAGCGGGAGGGTGGAAGAGACCCAGTACTTC.

The gene calls are TRBV6-5 and TRBJ2-5; unclear D gene. CDR1 is MNHEY and CDR2 is SVGAGI in the germline V gene. The CDR3 contains 13 residues. The V gene lost 2 bases and the J gene lost 2 bases, with 6 bases spanning the gap. The CDR3: CASSYRVQETQYF. Written as DNA, the CDR3 is TGTGCCAGCAGTTACCGGGTACAAGAGACCCAGTACTTC.

This chain connects TRBV5-1 to TRBJ1-2, with TRBD1 identical over 8 bases. There are 15 residues in the CDR3. Germline V gives CDR1 SGHRS, CDR2 YFSETQ. Trimming removed 4 bases from V and 7 bases from J; junction bases left unmatched: 12. The CDR3 sequence is CASSPEAGQGGGYTF. The CDR3 bases are TGCGCCAGCAGCCCGGAAGCTGGACAGGGAGGTGGCTACACCTTC.